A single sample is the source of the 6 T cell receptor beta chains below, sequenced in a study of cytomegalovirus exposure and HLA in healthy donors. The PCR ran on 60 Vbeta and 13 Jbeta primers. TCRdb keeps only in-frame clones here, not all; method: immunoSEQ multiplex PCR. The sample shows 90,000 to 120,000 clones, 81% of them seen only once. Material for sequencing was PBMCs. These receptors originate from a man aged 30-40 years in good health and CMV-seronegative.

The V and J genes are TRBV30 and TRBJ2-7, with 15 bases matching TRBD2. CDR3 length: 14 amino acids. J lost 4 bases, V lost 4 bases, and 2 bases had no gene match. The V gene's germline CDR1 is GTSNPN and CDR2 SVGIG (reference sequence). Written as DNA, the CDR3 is TGTGCCTGGACGGGACTAGCGGGAGGTTACGAGCAGTACTTC. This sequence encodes CAWTGLAGGYEQYF.

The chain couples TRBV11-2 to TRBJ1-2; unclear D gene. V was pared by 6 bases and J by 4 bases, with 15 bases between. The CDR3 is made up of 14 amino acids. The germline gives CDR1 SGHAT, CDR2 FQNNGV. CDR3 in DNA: TGTGCCAGCAGGGGCCGCGACATATCCTATGGCTACACCTTC. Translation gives CASRGRDISYGYTF.

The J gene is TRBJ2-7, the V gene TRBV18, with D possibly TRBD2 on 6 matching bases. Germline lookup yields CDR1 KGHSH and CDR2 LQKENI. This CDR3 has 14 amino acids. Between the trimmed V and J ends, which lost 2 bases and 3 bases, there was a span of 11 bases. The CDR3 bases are TGTGCCAGCTCACCATTAGCGGAAGACTACGAGCAGTACTTC. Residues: CASSPLAEDYEQYF.

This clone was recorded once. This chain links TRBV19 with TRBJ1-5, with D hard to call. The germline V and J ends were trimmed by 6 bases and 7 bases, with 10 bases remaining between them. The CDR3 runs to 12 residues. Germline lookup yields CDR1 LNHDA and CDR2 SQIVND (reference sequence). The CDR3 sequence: CASRASRQPQHF. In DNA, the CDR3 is TGTGCCAGTAGAGCTTCGAGGCAGCCCCAGCATTTT.

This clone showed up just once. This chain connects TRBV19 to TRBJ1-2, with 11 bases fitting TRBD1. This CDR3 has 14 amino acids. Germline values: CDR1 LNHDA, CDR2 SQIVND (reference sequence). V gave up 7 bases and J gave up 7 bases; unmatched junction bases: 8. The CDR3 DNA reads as TGTGCCAGTACCATGGACAGGGGGCAGGTTGGCTACACCTTC. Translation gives CASTMDRGQVGYTF.

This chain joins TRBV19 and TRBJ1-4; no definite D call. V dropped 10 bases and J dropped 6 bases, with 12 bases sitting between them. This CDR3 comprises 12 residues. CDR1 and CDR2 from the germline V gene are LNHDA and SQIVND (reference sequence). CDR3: CATHWGDEKLFF. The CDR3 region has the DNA TGTGCCACCCATTGGGGAGATGAAAAACTGTTTTTT.